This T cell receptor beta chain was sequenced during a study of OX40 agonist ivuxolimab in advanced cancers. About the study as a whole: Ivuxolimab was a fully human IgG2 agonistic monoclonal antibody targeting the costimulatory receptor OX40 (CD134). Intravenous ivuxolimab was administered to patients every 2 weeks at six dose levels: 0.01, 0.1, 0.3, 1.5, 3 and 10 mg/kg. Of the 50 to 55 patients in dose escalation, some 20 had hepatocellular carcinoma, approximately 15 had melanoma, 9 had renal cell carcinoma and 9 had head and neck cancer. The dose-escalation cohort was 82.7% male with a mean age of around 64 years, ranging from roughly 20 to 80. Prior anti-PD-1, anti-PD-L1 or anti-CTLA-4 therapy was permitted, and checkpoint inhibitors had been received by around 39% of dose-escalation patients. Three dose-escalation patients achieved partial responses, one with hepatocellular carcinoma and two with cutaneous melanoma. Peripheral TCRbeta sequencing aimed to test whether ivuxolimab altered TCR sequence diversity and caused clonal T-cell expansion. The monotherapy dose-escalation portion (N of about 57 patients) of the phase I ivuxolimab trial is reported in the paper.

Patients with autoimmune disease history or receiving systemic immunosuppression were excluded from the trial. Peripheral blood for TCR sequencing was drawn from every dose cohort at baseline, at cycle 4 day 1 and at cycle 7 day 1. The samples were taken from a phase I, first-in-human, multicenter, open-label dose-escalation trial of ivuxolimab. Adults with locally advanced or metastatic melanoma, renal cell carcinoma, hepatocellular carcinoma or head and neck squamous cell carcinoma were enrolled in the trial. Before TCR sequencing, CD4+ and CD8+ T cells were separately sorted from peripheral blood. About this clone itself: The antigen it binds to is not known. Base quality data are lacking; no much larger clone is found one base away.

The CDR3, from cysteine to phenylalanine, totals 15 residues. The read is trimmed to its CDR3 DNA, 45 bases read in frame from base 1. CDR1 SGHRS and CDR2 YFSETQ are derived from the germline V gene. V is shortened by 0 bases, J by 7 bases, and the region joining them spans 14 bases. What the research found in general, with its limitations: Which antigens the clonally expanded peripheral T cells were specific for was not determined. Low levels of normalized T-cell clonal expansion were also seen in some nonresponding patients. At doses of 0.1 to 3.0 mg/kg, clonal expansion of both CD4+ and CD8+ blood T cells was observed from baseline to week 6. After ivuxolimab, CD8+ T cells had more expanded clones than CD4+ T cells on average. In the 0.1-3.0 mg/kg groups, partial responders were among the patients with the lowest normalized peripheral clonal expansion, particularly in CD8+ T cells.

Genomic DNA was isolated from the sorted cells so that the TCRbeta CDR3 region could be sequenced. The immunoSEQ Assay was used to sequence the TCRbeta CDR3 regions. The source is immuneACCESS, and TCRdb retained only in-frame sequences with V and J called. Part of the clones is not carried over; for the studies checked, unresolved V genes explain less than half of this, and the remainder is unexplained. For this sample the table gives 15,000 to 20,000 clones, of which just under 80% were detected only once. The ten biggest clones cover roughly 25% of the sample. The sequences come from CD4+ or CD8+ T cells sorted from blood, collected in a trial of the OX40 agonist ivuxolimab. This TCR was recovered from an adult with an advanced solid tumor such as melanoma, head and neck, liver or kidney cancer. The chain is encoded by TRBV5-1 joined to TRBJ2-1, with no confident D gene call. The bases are TGCGCCAGCAGCTTGGACAAGGCCTTTGCAAATGAGCAGTTCTTC. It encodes CASSLDKAFANEQFF.